The rows below give T cell receptor beta chains drawn from one sample of a study of blood T cells in healthy people across ages. TCRdb redid the calling of the 5' RACE reads with MiXCR, one entry per CDR3 protein. The sample contains about 1.8 million distinct CDR3 sequences, around 50% of which appear only once. The specimen was blood. The receptor source for this set is a woman aged 40 to 50 in good health. The CDR3 runs from the conserved cysteine through the conserved F or W.

v_gene	j_gene	CDR3aa
TRBV5-1	TRBJ1-4	CASSLSTGADGEKLFF
TRBV6-5	TRBJ1-4	CASGYLGRTNEKLFF
TRBV18	TRBJ2-3	CASSPQSTDTQYF
TRBV20-1	TRBJ2-7	CSARDSGRPSYKQYF
TRBV14	TRBJ1-2	CASSQALQRGYTF
TRBV7-7	TRBJ1-6	CASSLAAGSRNNSPLHF
TRBV9	TRBJ1-4	CASSPRDRGSSTNEKLFF
TRBV12-3/TRBV12-4	TRBJ2-7	CASSFPGRLNEQYF
TRBV20-1	NA	CSVRRELGGETQYF
TRBV5-1	TRBJ2-1	CASSPSGGAGYEQFF
TRBV4-2	TRBJ2-1	CASSGVAYNEQFF
TRBV29-1	TRBJ2-3	CSGTSGGTDTQYF
TRBV27	TRBJ2-3	CASSPDRVLADTQYF
TRBV7-9	TRBJ1-2	CASSTGFPWAGGYTF
TRBV6-2/TRBV6-3	TRBJ2-5	CASSYLTSGDLETQYF
TRBV7-9	TRBJ1-2	CASSPTYGYTF
TRBV6-4	TRBJ2-3	CASSDSEGATDTQYF
TRBV29-1	TRBJ2-1	CSVEDFGEQFF
TRBV7-3	NA	CASSTGPPYEQYF
TRBV27	TRBJ2-1	CASRRISYNEQFF
TRBV7-2	TRBJ2-3	CASSPPVDRTYTDTQYF
TRBV18	TRBJ2-3	CATRGKLGTDTQYF
TRBV6-2/TRBV6-3	TRBJ2-5	CASNPQLAGLLGPPGETQYF
TRBV20-1	TRBJ2-5	CSAGDGSPEGQYNEQYF
TRBV20-1	TRBJ2-3	CSARVLAGTDTQYF
TRBV10-3	TRBJ1-1	CAISDTRMNTEAFF
TRBV20-1	TRBJ1-2	CSAPDRRPEANYGYTF
TRBV20-1	TRBJ2-3	CSAREIDRSTDTQYF
TRBV7-2	TRBJ1-6	CASSSGVGNSPLHF
TRBV4-1	TRBJ2-5	CASSQDRGLAGRQETQYF
TRBV20-1	TRBJ2-5	CSATRVGETQYF
TRBV7-9	TRBJ1-2	CASSPDGTGGDGYTF
TRBV28	TRBJ1-6	CASSFRQGNSSPLHF
TRBV7-2	TRBJ2-7	CASSSRGTLSYGQYF
TRBV6-2/TRBV6-3	TRBJ2-6	CASSYGFSSGANVLTF
TRBV11-2	TRBJ2-3	CASSLQGGGDTQYF
TRBV20-1	TRBJ2-1	CSATDRLAGATHEQFF
TRBV7-2	TRBJ2-3	CASSPLGLGDTQYF
TRBV6-2/TRBV6-3	TRBJ2-1	CVSSFHRGLSNEQFF
TRBV6-5	TRBJ2-3	CASSYSSGAGTQYF
TRBV7-2	TRBJ2-3	CASSLTGTSGLTDTQYF
TRBV4-1	TRBJ2-3	CASSQTGVGGDTQYF
TRBV7-9	TRBJ2-5	CASSPTSGVRQETQYF
TRBV7-3	TRBJ1-2	CASSRNGGMDGYTF
TRBV7-9	TRBJ1-2	CASSPGGSYGCTF
TRBV20-1	NA	CSAPGLAGTYEQYF
TRBV7-2	NA	CASSQGGTGLIQYF
TRBV20-1	TRBJ2-1	CSAPPGTGLYNEQFF
TRBV12-5	TRBJ2-3	CASGLRTGGTDTQYF
TRBV3-1	TRBJ2-7	CASSHPIEDGSYEQYF
TRBV6-5	TRBJ1-6	CASREKGELNSPLHF
TRBV2	TRBJ2-5	CASRYTGGQETQYF